What follows are 18 T cell receptor beta chains derived from one specimen sequenced in a study of T cell changes during pregnancy in multiple sclerosis. The assay was immunoSEQ multiplex PCR, and TCRdb's table has in-frame clones only and misses some. Counted here are roughly 41,000 clones, 80% to 90% occurring once; the ten biggest clones make up 0.55% to 0.7%. The input for sequencing was CD4+ T cells from peripheral blood mononuclear cells, taken in the first trimester of pregnancy. Source of these receptors: a female donor with multiple sclerosis, enrolled in a pregnancy study.

This clone is a singleton in its sample. The chain recombines TRBV28 with TRBJ2-5, with D possibly being TRBD1 (6 bases). This CDR3 comprises 13 residues. CDR1 is MDHEN and CDR2 is SYDVKM in the germline V gene. V lost 3 bases and J 12 bases, leaving 17 bases between the germline ends. CDR3 in DNA: TGTGCCAGCAGTTTTTCAGACAGGAATAATAAGTACTTC. Amino acid sequence: CASSFSDRNNKYF.

This chain connects TRBV4-3 to TRBJ2-2, with 14 bases lining up with TRBD2. Looked up from germline, CDR1 is LGHNA and CDR2 is YSLEER. The CDR3 is 19 residues long. V shed 0 bases and J 4 bases; nucleotides not matched to a gene: 7. CDR3 sequence (DNA): TGCGCCAGCAGCCAAGATACGGGACTAGCGGGAGATCCCACCGGGGAGCTGTTTTTT. Its protein is CASSQDTGLAGDPTGELFF.

This chain links TRBV7-2 with TRBJ1-5; 9 bases match TRBD1. V was pared by 6 bases and J by 7 bases, with 10 bases of the junction left unmatched. The germline V gene encodes CDR1 SGHTA and CDR2 FQGNSA. The CDR3 contains 15 residues. In DNA, the CDR3 is TGTGCCAGCAGTCGAAAGACAGGGGGAGTACAGCCCCAGCATTTT. Protein: CASSRKTGGVQPQHF.

The rearrangement joins TRBV5-6 to TRBJ1-2; 10 bases agree with TRBD1. With 3 bases clipped from V and 2 bases from J, the junction kept 13 bases outside the gene matches. There are 18 residues in the CDR3. Germline V gene data show CDR1 as SGHDT and CDR2 as YYEEEE. The CDR3 sequence: CASSSSGDRGSLNYGYTF. The CDR3 DNA follows: TGTGCCAGCAGCTCGTCTGGGGACAGGGGCTCTTTGAACTATGGCTACACCTTC.

This clone was counted once. This sequence joins TRBV12-5 and TRBJ1-1; 7 bases align to TRBD1. The CDR3 runs 16 residues. In germline, CDR1 is LGHNT, CDR2 FRNRAP. With 1 base clipped from V and 4 bases from J, the junction kept 9 bases outside the gene matches. In DNA, the CDR3 is TGTGCTAGTGGTTTGGATACAGGGGTGGGGGTCACTGAAGCTTTCTTT. This gives the protein CASGLDTGVGVTEAFF.

The chain joins TRBV2 to TRBJ2-2; no firm D call. The CDR3 runs 14 residues. Germline-derived CDR1 and CDR2 are SNHLY and FYNNEI. V was clipped by 6 bases and J by 7 bases, with 15 bases between them. CDR3 protein: CASRDTLSYGELFF. CDR3 DNA: TGTGCCAGCAGAGATACACTATCCTACGGGGAGCTGTTTTTT.

This chain joins TRBV27 and TRBJ1-4; D not resolved. V dropped 6 bases and J dropped 4 bases, with 9 bases sitting between them. CDR1 is MNHEY, CDR2 SMNVEV, per germline (reference sequence). CDR3 size: 13 residues. The CDR3 sequence: CASSQIFNEKLFF. DNA for the CDR3: TGTGCCAGCAGCCAGATTTTTAATGAAAAACTGTTTTTT.

This clone was detected only a few times. V gene TRBV6-1 combines with J gene TRBJ2-2; TRBD1 matches 8 bases. Germline V lookup: CDR1 MNHNS, CDR2 SASEGT. This CDR3 spans 13 amino acids. V gave up 7 bases and J gave up 5 bases; unmatched junction bases: 3. CDR3 DNA sequence: TGTGCCAGCAACAGGGGGACGACCGGGGAGCTGTTTTTT. Amino acids: CASNRGTTGELFF.

The chain joins TRBV11-2 to TRBJ2-1; D perhaps matches TRBD1 (6 bases). Deletions cut 5 bases from V and 8 bases from J, with 13 bases between. This CDR3 region has 13 residues. Germline V lookup: CDR1 SGHAT, CDR2 FQNNGV. In DNA, the CDR3 is TGTGCCAGCAGCCCCACAGGGAGATATGAGCAGTTCTTC. Amino acid sequence: CASSPTGRYEQFF.

The chain is built from TRBV29-1 and TRBJ2-1; a weak D match, TRBD1 (6 bases). Germline assignment: CDR1 SQVTM and CDR2 ANQGSEA. CDR3 length: 13 residues. V dropped 1 base and J dropped 4 bases, with 8 bases sitting between them. The CDR3 coding sequence is TGCAGCGTTGAAGGGACAGTTTACAATGAGCAGTTCTTC. Translated: CSVEGTVYNEQFF.

The chain combines TRBV9 with TRBJ2-2; no firm D call. Germline CDR1 reads SGDLS; CDR2 reads YYNGEE. V was trimmed by 3 bases and J by 0 bases, leaving 9 bases between them. This CDR3 region has 15 residues. The DNA for the CDR3 is TGTGCCAGCAGCGGTCTTAGTGCGAACACCGGGGAGCTGTTTTTT. Translated: CASSGLSANTGELFF.

This chain uses TRBV29-1 with TRBJ2-7; 12 bases agree with TRBD1. J was trimmed by 3 bases and V by 5 bases; bases with no gene match: 8. The CDR3 is 15 residues long. Germline assignment: CDR1 SQVTM and CDR2 ANQGSEA. The CDR3 region has the DNA TGCAGCGTTTTGACCGGGACAGGGGGCGTCTACGAGCAGTACTTC. Residues: CSVLTGTGGVYEQYF.

This clone was found once. The chain joins TRBV28 to TRBJ1-3; D possibly corresponds to TRBD1 (5 bases). The length of the CDR3 is 15 residues. Germline assignment: CDR1 MDHEN and CDR2 SYDVKM. The V and J ends lost 5 bases and 0 bases respectively, with 11 bases between them. CDR3 in DNA: TGTGCCAGCAGTCGCGGGGGGAACTCTGGAAACACCATATATTTT. Translation: CASSRGGNSGNTIYF.

This chain uses TRBV11-2 with TRBJ2-2; D uncertain. V shed 2 bases and J shed 0 bases, with 7 bases lying between them. This CDR3 is 15 amino acids long. CDR1 and CDR2 (germline): SGHAT, FQNNGV. The CDR3 protein is CASSLQKSNTGELFF. DNA of the CDR3: TGTGCCAGCAGCTTACAGAAATCGAACACCGGGGAGCTGTTTTTT.

The chain has TRBV5-1 and TRBJ2-3; a possible D gene is TRBD2 (5 bases). Trimming shortened V by 0 bases and J by 6 bases, and 14 bases separated the two germline ends. Germline V lookup: CDR1 SGHRS, CDR2 YFSETQ. The CDR3 is 15 residues long. CDR3 region: CASSLGGLDVDTQYF. CDR3 nucleotides: TGCGCCAGCAGCTTGGGCGGACTTGATGTGGATACGCAGTATTTT.

Only a few counts were recorded for this clone. This chain uses TRBV7-2 with TRBJ2-7; D is perhaps TRBD2 (6 bases). CDR1 SGHTA and CDR2 FQGNSA come from the germline V gene. The V end lost 0 bases, the J end lost 2 bases, and 11 bases lay between the germline ends. The CDR3 runs 15 residues. The CDR3 region is CASSLAGTGAYEQYF. CDR3 sequence (DNA): TGTGCCAGCAGCTTAGCCGGGACTGGAGCCTACGAGCAGTACTTC.

The chain links TRBV19 to TRBJ2-7; 11 bases align to TRBD1. This CDR3 spans 13 amino acids. The trim removed 7 bases at V and 3 bases at J, leaving 2 bases unmatched. Germline V gene sequence: CDR1 LNHDA, CDR2 SQIVND (reference sequence). The CDR3 DNA is TGTGCCAGTATGGGACAGGGGGACTACGAGCAGTACTTC. Protein product: CASMGQGDYEQYF.

The rearrangement uses TRBV4-2 and TRBJ2-1; 11 nucleotides line up with TRBD2. Germline trimming cut 5 bases from V and 3 bases from J; bases unmatched to any gene: 9. CDR1 and CDR2 from the germline V gene are LGHNA and YNFKEQ. The CDR3 length is 17 residues. The CDR3 nucleotides are TGTGCCAGCAGCAACCGACTAGCGGGAAATAACTACAATGAGCAGTTCTTC. This translates into CASSNRLAGNNYNEQFF.